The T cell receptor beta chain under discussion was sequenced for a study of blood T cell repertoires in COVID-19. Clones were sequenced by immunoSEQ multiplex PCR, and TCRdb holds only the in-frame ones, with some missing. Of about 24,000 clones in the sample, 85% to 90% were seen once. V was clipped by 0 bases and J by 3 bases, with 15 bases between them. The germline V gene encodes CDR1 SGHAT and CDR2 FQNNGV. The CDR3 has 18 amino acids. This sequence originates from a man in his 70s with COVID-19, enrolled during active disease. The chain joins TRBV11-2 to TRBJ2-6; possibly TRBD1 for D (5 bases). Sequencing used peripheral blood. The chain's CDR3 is CASSLDTLAGIGANVLTF. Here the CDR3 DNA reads TGTGCCAGCAGCTTAGATACCCTGGCAGGGATTGGGGCCAACGTCCTGACTTTC.